Below, 31 T cell receptor beta chains from the same sample are listed, as sequenced in a study of T cells in Graves' hyperthyroidism and ophthalmopathy. The TCR beta CDR3 regions underwent amplification using RNA transcripts as the source. In the first-round RT-PCR of the TCR CDR3, the HTBI primer set was used. TCRdb re-called the multiplex PCR reads through MiXCR, storing one row per CDR3 protein. The sample has 250,000 to 300,000 distinct CDR3 sequences, about 14% seen once; the top ten hold more than 10%. Sequencing used blood. The receptors derive from a woman in her forties with Graves' hyperthyroidism that later progressed to Graves' ophthalmopathy.

Many counts were recorded for this clonotype. This chain uses TRBV12-3 or TRBV12-4 with TRBJ1-6; unclear D gene. Trimming pared 6 bases from V and 6 bases from J, leaving 24 bases between. The CDR3 covers 18 residues. The CDR3 DNA reads as TGTGCCAGCAGATTTTGCCCACACTTCTCTCGGTGTAATTCACCCCTCCACTTT. It encodes CASRFCPHFSRCNSPLHF.

This clonotype was counted ten times or more. The chain employs TRBV2 and TRBJ2-1, with 11 bases that match TRBD2. The germline CDR1 and CDR2 sequences are SNHLY and FYNNEI. This CDR3 has 14 residues. V lost 6 bases, J lost 7 bases, and 5 bases stayed unmatched. CDR3 residues: CASSRLAGLNEQFF. The DNA of the CDR3 is TGTGCCAGCAGCAGACTAGCGGGATTAAATGAGCAGTTCTTC.

This clonotype was detected a few times. This clone may be a read error of a much larger clone one base away. The rearrangement links TRBV28 to TRBJ2-7; D unresolved. V lost 4 bases and J 3 bases, leaving 7 bases between the germline ends. Germline loops: CDR1 MDHEN, CDR2 SYDVKM. This CDR3 has 12 amino acids. This CDR3 reads CASSSHLYEQYF. The CDR3 bases are TGTGCCAGCAGTTCCCATCTCTACGAGCAGTACTTC.

The chain recombines TRBV2 with TRBJ1-2, with D unresolved. CDR3 length: 12 amino acids. Per the germline V gene, CDR1 is SNHLY and CDR2 is FYNNEI. The ends were cut back, 5 bases at V and 5 bases at J, with 9 bases in the middle. This CDR3 is CASSYRSYGYTF. The CDR3 DNA sequence: TGTGCCAGCAGTTACCGTTCGTATGGCTACACCTTC.

This clonotype showed up many times. V and J are TRBV5-1 and TRBJ1-4, with D possibly matching TRBD1 (5 bases). V lost 1 base and J lost 7, with 14 bases in between. Germline values: CDR1 SGHRS, CDR2 YFSETQ. CDR3 length: 15 amino acids. CDR3 in amino acids: CASSLTGGDGEKLFF. The CDR3 bases are TGCGCCAGCAGCTTGACGGGCGGGGACGGTGAAAAACTGTTTTTT.

This clonotype was counted many times. The V gene is TRBV12-3 or TRBV12-4, the J gene TRBJ1-4; D gene unclear. V shed 5 bases and J shed 5 bases, with 12 bases lying between them. This CDR3 contains 14 residues. CDR3 sequence reads: CASSPDEGNEKLFF. The DNA of the CDR3 is TGTGCCAGCAGTCCGGATGAAGGGAATGAAAAACTGTTTTTT.

The chain has TRBV19 and TRBJ2-3; 7 nucleotides line up with TRBD2. The junction had 10 bases not matched to a gene; V was cut back by 10 bases and J by 3 bases. Germline CDR1 is LNHDA and CDR2 is SQIVND (reference sequence). The CDR3 sequence is 14 residues long. CDR3 loop: CATLRRGGTDTQYF. For the CDR3, the DNA is TGTGCCACACTTCGGAGGGGAGGGACAGATACGCAGTATTTT.

The chain couples TRBV29-1 to TRBJ2-3, with D unresolved. V lost 8 bases and J lost 5, with 11 bases in between. Germline CDR1 reads SQVTM; CDR2 reads ANQGSEA. CDR3 size: 11 residues. The CDR3 region has the DNA TGCAGCATATCAGAAGGAGATACGCAGTATTTT. Protein sequence: CSISEGDTQYF.

This chain joins TRBV20-1 and TRBJ1-6; possible D gene TRBD1, 5 bases. The CDR3 runs 15 residues. V dropped 7 bases and J dropped 5 bases, with 18 bases sitting between them. Looked up from germline, CDR1 is DFQATT and CDR2 is SNEGSKA (reference sequence). The CDR3 here is CSVQPIRGDNSPLHF. In nucleotides, the CDR3 is TGCAGTGTTCAACCAATCCGGGGGGATAATTCACCCCTCCACTTT.

The chain carries TRBV27 and TRBJ2-3; 13 bases line up with TRBD2. The CDR3 has 16 residues. Trimming at V came to 6 bases and at J to 2 bases, leaving 5 bases not matched to a gene. The germline V gene has CDR1 MNHEY and CDR2 SMNVEV (reference sequence). In nucleotides, the CDR3 is TGTGCCAGCAGCCCCGGACTAGCGGGGGACACAGATACGCAGTATTTT. This sequence encodes CASSPGLAGDTDTQYF.

This clonotype occurred many times. The chain joins TRBV5-5 to TRBJ2-5; 16 nucleotides agree with TRBD2. The CDR3 extends over 18 amino acids. V trimming: 4 bases; J trimming: 4 bases; junction bases outside the gene matches: 10. Per germline, CDR1 SGHKS and CDR2 YYEKEE (reference sequence). In DNA, the CDR3 is TGTGCCAGCAGCCTTCGGGGGACTAGCGGGGGGGTGAGAGAGACCCAGTACTTC. Translating gives CASSLRGTSGGVRETQYF.

This clonotype was recorded at least ten times. The chain recombines TRBV25-1 with TRBJ2-7, with 7 bases identical to TRBD1. Germline-derived CDR1 and CDR2 are MGHDK and SYGVNS. J was trimmed by 4 bases and V by 8 bases; bases with no gene match: 5. This CDR3 comprises 12 residues. This CDR3 is CASRDSDYEQYF. CDR3 sequence (DNA): TGTGCCAGCCGGGACAGCGATTACGAGCAGTACTTC.

This clonotype was observed many times. The chain uses TRBV28 and TRBJ1-1; no firm D call. The V and J ends lost 8 bases and 12 bases respectively, with 16 bases between them. Germline V CDR1 and CDR2: MDHEN, SYDVKM. This CDR3 spans 11 amino acids. The CDR3 loop is CASLQSHLTFF. For the CDR3, the DNA is TGTGCCAGCCTTCAAAGCCACCTAACTTTCTTT.

This clonotype was recorded once. The gene calls are TRBV7-2 and TRBJ2-3; 11 bases map to TRBD2. Germline CDR1 is SGHTA and CDR2 is FQGNSA. The CDR3 has 15 amino acids. The V and J ends lost 5 bases and 2 bases, in that order; junction bases with no gene match: 3. This CDR3 reads CASSRTSGLTDTQYF. CDR3 DNA sequence: TGTGCCAGCAGCCGGACTAGCGGGCTCACAGATACGCAGTATTTT.

This clonotype was seen at least ten times. The chain is built from TRBV11-2 and TRBJ2-3; D is ambiguous. Germline V gives CDR1 SGHAT, CDR2 FQNNGV. CDR3 length: 16 amino acids. Deletions cut 4 bases from V and 1 base from J, with 15 bases between. CDR3 sequence: CASSSLTRTGTDTQYF. The DNA for the CDR3 is TGTGCCAGCAGCTCCCTGACTCGGACCGGCACAGATACGCAGTATTTT. Based on the CDR3 plus reference TRBV11-2 and TRBJ2-3, the full variable domain is EAGVAQSPRYKIIEKRQSVAFWCNPISGHATLYWYQQILGQGPKLLIQFQNNGVVDDSQLPKDRFSAERLKGVDSTLKIQPAKLEDSAVYLCASSSLTRTGTDTQYFGPGTRLTVL.

The chain carries TRBV2 and TRBJ1-6; the D is unclear. CDR1 and CDR2 (germline): SNHLY, FYNNEI. The germline V and J ends were trimmed by 7 bases and 5 bases, with 12 bases remaining between them. The CDR3 runs to 14 residues. Here the CDR3 reads CASTPDGNNSPLHF. CDR3 nucleotides: TGTGCCAGCACCCCAGACGGGAATAATTCACCCCTCCACTTT.

In this sample, this clonotype turned up many times. V and J are TRBV28 and TRBJ2-7; 8 bases are a match to TRBD1. This CDR3 has 14 residues. Germline V gene lookup returns CDR1 MDHEN and CDR2 SYDVKM. Trimming took 5 bases from V and 6 from J; bases not matched to a gene: 9. This CDR3 reads CASSTDRELTEQYF. CDR3 coding DNA: TGTGCCAGCAGTACGGACAGGGAACTTACCGAGCAGTACTTC.

This clonotype was seen repeatedly, ten times or more. The V call is TRBV7-3, the J call TRBJ2-1; 15 bases map to TRBD2. With 3 bases clipped from V and 6 bases from J, the junction kept 15 bases outside the gene matches. The CDR3 is 20 amino acids. The germline CDR1 and CDR2 sequences are SGHTA and FQGTGA. The chain's CDR3 is CASSFRGQKLGLAGGNEQFF. The CDR3 coding sequence is TGTGCCAGCAGCTTCCGGGGACAGAAACTGGGACTAGCGGGAGGCAATGAGCAGTTCTTC.

This clonotype was found many times. The chain links TRBV28 to TRBJ1-5; 7 bases line up with TRBD1. V lost 2 bases, J lost 0 bases, and 4 bases stayed unmatched. The CDR3 has 16 residues. Germline V gene sequence: CDR1 MDHEN, CDR2 SYDVKM. The CDR3: CASSLIWDSSNQPQHF. Written as DNA, the CDR3 is TGTGCCAGCAGTTTAATTTGGGACAGTAGCAATCAGCCCCAGCATTTT.

This clonotype was recorded many times. The junction departs from the called germline gene at one end, perhaps through a read error. The chain has TRBV28 and TRBJ2-5, with D perhaps TRBD2 (6 bases). The CDR3 covers 14 residues. Germline V lookup: CDR1 MDHEN, CDR2 SYDVKM. The CDR3 is CASSRRVTQESQYF. CDR3 coding DNA: TGTGCCAGCAGCCGGAGGGTGACCCAAGAGTCCCAGTACTTC.

This clonotype was seen at least ten times. The chain combines TRBV28 with TRBJ2-5, with D perhaps matching TRBD2 (5 bases). Germline V gene lookup returns CDR1 MDHEN and CDR2 SYDVKM. CDR3 length: 15 amino acids. V lost 4 bases and J lost 7, with 19 bases in between. The CDR3 DNA reads as TGTGCCAGCAGTTCCCCTTACAGTGCCCGGGGGACCCAGTACTTC. This sequence encodes CASSSPYSARGTQYF.

To note about this clonotype: Sequence at one end of the junction differs from germline and may be a read error. V is TRBV7-7 and J is TRBJ2-5, with D maybe TRBD2 (5 bases). CDR3 length: 14 residues. Per germline, CDR1 SSHAT and CDR2 FNYEAQ (reference sequence). The CDR3 loop reads CASSLISGHETQYF. The CDR3 DNA follows: TGTGCTAGCAGCTTAATAAGCGGCCATGAGACCCAGTACTTC. Filled out from reference TRBV7-7 and TRBJ2-5, the complete variable domain reads GAGVSQSPRYKVTKRGQDVTLRCDPISSHATLYWYQQALGQGPEFLTYFNYEAQPDKSGLPSDRFSAERPEGSISTLTIQRTEQRDSAMYRCASSLISGHETQYFGPGTRLLVL.

This clonotype was seen ten or more times. V usage is TRBV20-1 and J usage is TRBJ2-7, with D possibly being TRBD1 or TRBD2 (5 bases each). V lost 0 bases, J lost 3 bases, and 12 bases lay in between. The CDR3 totals 14 residues. Germline V lookup: CDR1 DFQATT, CDR2 SNEGSKA (reference sequence). The CDR3 DNA reads as TGCAGTGCTAGAGACGGGACGGGAAGCTACGAGCAGTACTTC. It yields the protein CSARDGTGSYEQYF.

This clonotype occurred many times. At one boundary the junction diverges from the germline segment, which might be a read error. The gene calls are TRBV12-3 or TRBV12-4 and TRBJ2-7; TRBD1 is a possible D gene (6 bases). This CDR3 is built from 14 residues. CDR3: CASRLTGRTYEQYF. The CDR3 DNA is TGTGCCAGCCGTTTAACAGGGAGAACCTACGAGCAGTACTTC.

This clonotype showed up many times. This rearrangement joins TRBV3-1 to TRBJ2-7, with 7 bases fitting TRBD2. V shed 0 bases and J 6 bases; nucleotides not matched to a gene: 11. Germline V gene data show CDR1 as LGHDT and CDR2 as YNNKEL (reference sequence). The CDR3 has 16 residues. CDR3 region: CASSQDPAGPSGEQYF. CDR3 DNA sequence: TGTGCCAGCAGCCAAGATCCAGCGGGACCCTCCGGCGAGCAGTACTTC.

This clonotype was observed many times. The chain couples TRBV20-1 to TRBJ1-3; D is unresolved. The germline CDR1 and CDR2 sequences are DFQATT and SNEGSKA (reference sequence). The CDR3 totals 11 residues. V lost 3 bases and J 9 bases, leaving 9 bases between the germline ends. CDR3 sequence: CSASDAFTIYF. CDR3 sequence (DNA): TGCAGTGCTAGTGACGCGTTCACCATATATTTT.

This clonotype was seen at least ten times. The chain has TRBV20-1 and TRBJ2-7, with TRBD1 identical over 8 bases. The CDR3 extends over 13 amino acids. Germline loops: CDR1 DFQATT, CDR2 SNEGSKA (reference sequence). J lost 2 bases, V lost 4 bases, and 4 bases had no gene match. The CDR3 nucleotides are TGCAGTGCTATAAGACAGGGGCCCTACGAGCAGTACTTC. This sequence encodes CSAIRQGPYEQYF.

In its sample, this clonotype was seen many times. The chain uses TRBV5-7 and TRBJ1-1; D may be TRBD1 (5 bases). TRBV5-7 is treated as an ORF (open reading frame) with a function not yet certain. V lost 0 bases to trimming and J lost 8 bases, with 17 bases between them. CDR3 size: 15 residues. This CDR3 reads CASSLVAGTRLEAFF. Here the CDR3 DNA reads TGTGCCAGCAGCTTGGTGGCAGGGACGAGACTCGAAGCTTTCTTT.

The sample holds a few counts of this clonotype. V and J are TRBV30 and TRBJ1-2; D is unclear. Trimming removed 2 bases from V and 7 bases from J, with 8 bases in between. The CDR3 consists of 11 residues. In germline, CDR1 is GTSNPN, CDR2 SVGIG (reference sequence). This CDR3 reads CAWSPTFGYTF. DNA for the CDR3: TGTGCCTGGAGTCCGACGTTTGGCTACACCTTC.

This clonotype appeared a few times. The chain uses TRBV24-1 and TRBJ1-1; possible D gene TRBD1, 6 bases. This CDR3 has 13 residues. The V and J ends lost 4 bases and 7 bases respectively, with 12 bases between them. From germline, CDR1 is KGHDR and CDR2 SFDVKD. The CDR3 DNA sequence: TGTGCCACCAGTGAAGCCAGGGGAAATGAAGCTTTCTTT. Its translation: CATSEARGNEAFF.

This clonotype was detected ten times or more. The rearrangement links TRBV28 to TRBJ1-5; 8 bases match TRBD1. V lost 2 bases to trimming and J lost 7 bases; unmatched junction nucleotides: 7. Looked up from germline, CDR1 is MDHEN and CDR2 is SYDVKM. CDR3 length: 15 amino acids. In DNA, the CDR3 is TGTGCCAGCAGTTTACCACAGGGGGGAGAACAGCCCCAGCATTTT. This sequence encodes CASSLPQGGEQPQHF.